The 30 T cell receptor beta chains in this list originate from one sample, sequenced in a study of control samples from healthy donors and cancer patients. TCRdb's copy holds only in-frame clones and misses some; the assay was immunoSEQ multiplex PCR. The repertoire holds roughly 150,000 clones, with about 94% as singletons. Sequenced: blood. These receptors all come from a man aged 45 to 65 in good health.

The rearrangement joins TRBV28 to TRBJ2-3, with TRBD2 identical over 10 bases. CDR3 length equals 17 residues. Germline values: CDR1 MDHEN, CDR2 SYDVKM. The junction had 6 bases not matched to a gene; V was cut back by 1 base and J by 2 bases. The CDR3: CASSLSSTSGVTDTQYF. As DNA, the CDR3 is TGTGCCAGCAGTTTATCTTCCACTAGCGGGGTCACAGATACGCAGTATTTT.

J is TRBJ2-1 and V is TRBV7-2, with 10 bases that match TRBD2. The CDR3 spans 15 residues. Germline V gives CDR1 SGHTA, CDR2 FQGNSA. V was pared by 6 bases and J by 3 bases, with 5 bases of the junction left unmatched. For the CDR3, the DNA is TGTGCCAGCAGTTCTAGGACTAGCGGCTACAATGAGCAGTTCTTC. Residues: CASSSRTSGYNEQFF. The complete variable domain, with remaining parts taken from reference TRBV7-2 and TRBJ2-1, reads GAGVSQSPSNKVTEKGKDVELRCDPISGHTALYWYRQSLGQGLEFLIYFQGNSAPDKSGLPSDRFSAERTGGSVSTLTIQRTQQEDSAVYLCASSSRTSGYNEQFFGPGTRLTVL.

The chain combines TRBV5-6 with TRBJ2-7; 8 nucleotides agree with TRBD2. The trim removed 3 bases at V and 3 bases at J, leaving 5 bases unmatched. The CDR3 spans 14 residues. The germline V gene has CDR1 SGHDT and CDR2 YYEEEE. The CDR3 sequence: CASSSTSGSYEQYF. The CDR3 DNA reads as TGTGCCAGCAGCTCAACCAGCGGGAGCTACGAGCAGTACTTC.

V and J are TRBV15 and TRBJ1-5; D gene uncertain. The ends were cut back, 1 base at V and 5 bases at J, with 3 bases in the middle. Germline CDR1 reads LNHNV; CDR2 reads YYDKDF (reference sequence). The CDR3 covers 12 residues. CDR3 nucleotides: TGTGCCACCAGCAGAGTAGATCAGCCCCAGCATTTT. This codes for CATSRVDQPQHF. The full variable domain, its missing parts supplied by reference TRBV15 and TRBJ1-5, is DAMVIQNPRYQVTQFGKPVTLSCSQTLNHNVMYWYQQKSSQAPKLLFHYYDKDFNNEADTPDNFQSRRPNTSFCFLDIRSPGLGDTAMYLCATSRVDQPQHFGDGTRLSIL.

DNA of the CDR3: TGTGCCAGCTCACCACCGCTGGGGCCTATGAACACTGAAGCTTTCTTT. Its translation: CASSPPLGPMNTEAFF. The rearrangement joins TRBV18 to TRBJ1-1; tentatively, D is TRBD1 (5 bases). Germline V gene sequence: CDR1 KGHSH, CDR2 LQKENI. The V end was cut by 0 bases, the J end by 0 bases, with 11 bases between. This CDR3 is built from 16 residues.

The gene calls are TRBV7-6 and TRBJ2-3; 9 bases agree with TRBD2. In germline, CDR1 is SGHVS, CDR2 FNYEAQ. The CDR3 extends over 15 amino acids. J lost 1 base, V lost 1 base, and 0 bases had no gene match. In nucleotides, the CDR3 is TGTGCCAGCAGCTTAGGGACTAGCGGCACAGATACGCAGTATTTT. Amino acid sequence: CASSLGTSGTDTQYF.

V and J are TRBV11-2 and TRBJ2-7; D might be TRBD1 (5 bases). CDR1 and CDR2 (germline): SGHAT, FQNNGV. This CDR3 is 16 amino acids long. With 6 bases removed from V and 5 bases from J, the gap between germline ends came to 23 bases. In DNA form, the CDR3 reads TGTGCCAGCAGGACCCCCGCAGGCAGGGATCGGAACGAGCAGTACTTC. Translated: CASRTPAGRDRNEQYF. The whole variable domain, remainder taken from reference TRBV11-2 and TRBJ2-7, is EAGVAQSPRYKIIEKRQSVAFWCNPISGHATLYWYQQILGQGPKLLIQFQNNGVVDDSQLPKDRFSAERLKGVDSTLKIQPAKLEDSAVYLCASRTPAGRDRNEQYFGPGTRLTVT.

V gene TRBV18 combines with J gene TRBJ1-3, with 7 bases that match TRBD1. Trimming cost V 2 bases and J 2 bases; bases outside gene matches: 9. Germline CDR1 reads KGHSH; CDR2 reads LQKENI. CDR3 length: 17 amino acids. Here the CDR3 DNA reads TGTGCCAGCTCACCAAAACAAACGACAGGGACTGGAAACACCATATATTTT. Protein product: CASSPKQTTGTGNTIYF.

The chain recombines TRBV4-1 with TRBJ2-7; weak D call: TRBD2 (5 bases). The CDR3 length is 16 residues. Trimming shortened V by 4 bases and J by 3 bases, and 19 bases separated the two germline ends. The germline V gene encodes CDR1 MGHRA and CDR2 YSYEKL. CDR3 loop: CASSPPGSGIRYEQYF. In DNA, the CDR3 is TGCGCCAGCAGCCCGCCGGGGTCCGGGATACGCTACGAGCAGTACTTC.

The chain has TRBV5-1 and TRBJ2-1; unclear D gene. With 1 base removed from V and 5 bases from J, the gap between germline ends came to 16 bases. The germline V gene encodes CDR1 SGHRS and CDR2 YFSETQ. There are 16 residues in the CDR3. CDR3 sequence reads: CASSLISSLRNNEQFF. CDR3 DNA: TGCGCCAGCAGCTTGATTTCGAGTCTACGCAACAATGAGCAGTTCTTC.

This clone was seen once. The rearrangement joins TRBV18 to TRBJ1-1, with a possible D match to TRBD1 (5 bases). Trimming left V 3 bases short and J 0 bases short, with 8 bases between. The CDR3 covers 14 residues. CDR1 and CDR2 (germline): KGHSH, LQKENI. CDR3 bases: TGTGCCAGCTCACCCCAGGGTATGAACACTGAAGCTTTCTTT. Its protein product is CASSPQGMNTEAFF.

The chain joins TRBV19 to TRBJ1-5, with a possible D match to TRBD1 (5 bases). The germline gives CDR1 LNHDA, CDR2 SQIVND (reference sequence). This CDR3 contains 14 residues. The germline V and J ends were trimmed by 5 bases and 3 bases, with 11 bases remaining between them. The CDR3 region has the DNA TGTGCCAGTAGTGGGTCAGGGCTCAATCAGCCCCAGCATTTT. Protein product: CASSGSGLNQPQHF.

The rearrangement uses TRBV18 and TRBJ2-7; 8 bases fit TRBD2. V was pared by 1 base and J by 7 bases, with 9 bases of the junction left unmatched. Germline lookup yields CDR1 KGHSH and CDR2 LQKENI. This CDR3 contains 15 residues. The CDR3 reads CASSPQLAAGGEQYF. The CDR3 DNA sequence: TGTGCCAGCTCACCACAACTAGCCGCGGGGGGTGAGCAGTACTTC. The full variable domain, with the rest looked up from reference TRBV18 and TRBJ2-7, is NAGVMQNPRHLVRRRGQEARLRCSPMKGHSHVYWYRQLPEEGLKFMVYLQKENIIDESGMPKERFSAEFPKEGPSILRIQQVVRGDSAAYFCASSPQLAAGGEQYFGPGTRLTVT.

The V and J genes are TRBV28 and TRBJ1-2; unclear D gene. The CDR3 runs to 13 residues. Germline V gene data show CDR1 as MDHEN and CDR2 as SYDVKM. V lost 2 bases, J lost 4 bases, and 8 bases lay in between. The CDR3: CASSLGSFYGYTF. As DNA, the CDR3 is TGTGCCAGCAGTTTAGGGTCTTTCTATGGCTACACCTTC.

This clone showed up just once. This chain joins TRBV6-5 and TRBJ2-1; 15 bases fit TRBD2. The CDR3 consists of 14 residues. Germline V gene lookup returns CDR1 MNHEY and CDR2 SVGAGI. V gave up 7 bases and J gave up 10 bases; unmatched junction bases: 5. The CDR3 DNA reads TGTGCCAGCAACGGACTAGCGGGAGGGGGAGAGCAGTTCTTC. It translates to CASNGLAGGGEQFF.

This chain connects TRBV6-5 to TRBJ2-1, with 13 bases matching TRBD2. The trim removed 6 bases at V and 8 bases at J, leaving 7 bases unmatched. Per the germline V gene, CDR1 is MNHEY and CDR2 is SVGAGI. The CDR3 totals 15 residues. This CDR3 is CASRIGLAGVYEQFF. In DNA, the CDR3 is TGTGCCAGCAGAATCGGACTAGCGGGAGTCTATGAGCAGTTCTTC.

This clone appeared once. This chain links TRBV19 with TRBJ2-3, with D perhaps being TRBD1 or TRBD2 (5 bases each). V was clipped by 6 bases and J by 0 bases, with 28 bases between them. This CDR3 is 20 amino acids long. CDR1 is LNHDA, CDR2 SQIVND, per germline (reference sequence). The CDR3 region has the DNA TGTGCCAGTAGCCCCGCGAGGAGTAGTATCCTCGGGGCTAGCACAGATACGCAGTATTTT. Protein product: CASSPARSSILGASTDTQYF. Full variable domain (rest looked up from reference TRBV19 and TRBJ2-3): DGGITQSPKYLFRKEGQNVTLSCEQNLNHDAMYWYRQDPGQGLRLIYYSQIVNDFQKGDIAEGYSVSREKKESFPLTVTSAQKNPTAFYLCASSPARSSILGASTDTQYFGPGTRLTVL.

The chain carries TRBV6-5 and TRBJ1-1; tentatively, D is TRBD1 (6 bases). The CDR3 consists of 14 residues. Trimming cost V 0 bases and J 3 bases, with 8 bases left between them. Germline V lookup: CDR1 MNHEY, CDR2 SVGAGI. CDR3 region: CASSYSAGDTEAFF. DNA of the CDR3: TGTGCCAGCAGTTACTCAGCAGGGGACACTGAAGCTTTCTTT.

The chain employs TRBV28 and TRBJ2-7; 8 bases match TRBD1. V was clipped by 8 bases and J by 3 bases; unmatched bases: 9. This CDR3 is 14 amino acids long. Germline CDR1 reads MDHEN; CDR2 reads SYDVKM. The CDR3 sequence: CASVHATGGYEQYF. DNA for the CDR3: TGTGCCAGCGTGCACGCAACAGGGGGCTACGAGCAGTACTTC.

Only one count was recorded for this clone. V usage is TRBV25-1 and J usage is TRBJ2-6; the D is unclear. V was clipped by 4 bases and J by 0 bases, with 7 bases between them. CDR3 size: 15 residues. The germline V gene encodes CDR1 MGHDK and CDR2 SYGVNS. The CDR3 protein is CASSGLGSGANVLTF. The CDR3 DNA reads TGTGCCAGCAGTGGCCTCGGCTCTGGGGCCAACGTCCTGACTTTC.

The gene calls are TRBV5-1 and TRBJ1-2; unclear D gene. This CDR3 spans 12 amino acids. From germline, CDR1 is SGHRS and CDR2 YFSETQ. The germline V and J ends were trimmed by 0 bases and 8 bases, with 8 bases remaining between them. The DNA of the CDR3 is TGCGCCAGCAGCTTGGGACCCCAAGGCTACACCTTC. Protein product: CASSLGPQGYTF.

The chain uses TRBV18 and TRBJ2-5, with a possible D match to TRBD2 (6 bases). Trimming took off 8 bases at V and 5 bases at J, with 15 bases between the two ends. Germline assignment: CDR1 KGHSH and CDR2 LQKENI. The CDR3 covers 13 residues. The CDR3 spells CASRPGVGETQYF. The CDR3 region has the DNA TGTGCCAGCCGGCCGGGGGTAGGGGAGACCCAGTACTTC.

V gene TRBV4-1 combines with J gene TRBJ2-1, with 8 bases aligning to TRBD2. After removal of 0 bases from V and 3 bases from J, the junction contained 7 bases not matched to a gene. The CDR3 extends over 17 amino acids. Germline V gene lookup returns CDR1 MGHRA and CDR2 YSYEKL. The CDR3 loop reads CASSQDRTSGNYNEQFF. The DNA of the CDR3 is TGCGCCAGCAGCCAAGATAGAACTAGCGGTAACTACAATGAGCAGTTCTTC.

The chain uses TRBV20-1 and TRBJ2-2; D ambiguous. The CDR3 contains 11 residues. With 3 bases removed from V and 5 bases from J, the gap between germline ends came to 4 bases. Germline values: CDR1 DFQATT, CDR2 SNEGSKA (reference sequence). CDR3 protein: CSASRTGELFF. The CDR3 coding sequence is TGCAGTGCTAGCAGGACCGGGGAGCTGTTTTTT.

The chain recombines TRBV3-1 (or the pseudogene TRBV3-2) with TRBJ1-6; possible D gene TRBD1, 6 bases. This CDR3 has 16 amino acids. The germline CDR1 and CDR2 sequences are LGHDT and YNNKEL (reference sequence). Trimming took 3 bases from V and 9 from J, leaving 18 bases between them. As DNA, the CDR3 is TGTGCCAGCAGCCAGCGGGACACCGCCAGTAGTTCACCCCTCCACTTT. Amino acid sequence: CASSQRDTASSSPLHF.

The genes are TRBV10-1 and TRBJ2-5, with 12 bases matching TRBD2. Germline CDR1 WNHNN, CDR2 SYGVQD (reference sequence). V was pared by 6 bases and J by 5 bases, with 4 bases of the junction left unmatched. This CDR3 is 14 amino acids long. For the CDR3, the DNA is TGCGCCAGCAGCCTAGCGGGAGGGGATGAGACCCAGTACTTC. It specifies CASSLAGGDETQYF.

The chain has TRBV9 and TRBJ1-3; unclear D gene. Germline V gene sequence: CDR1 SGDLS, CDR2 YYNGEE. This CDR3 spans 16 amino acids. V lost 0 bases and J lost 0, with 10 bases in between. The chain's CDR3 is CASSVGGVNSGNTIYF. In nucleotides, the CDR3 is TGTGCCAGCAGCGTAGGAGGAGTGAACTCTGGAAACACCATATATTTT.

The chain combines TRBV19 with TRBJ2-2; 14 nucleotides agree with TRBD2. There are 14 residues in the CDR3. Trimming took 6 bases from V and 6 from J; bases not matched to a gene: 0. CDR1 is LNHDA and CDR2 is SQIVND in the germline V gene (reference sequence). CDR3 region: CASRTSGRAGELFF. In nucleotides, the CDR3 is TGTGCCAGTAGGACTAGCGGGAGGGCCGGGGAGCTGTTTTTT.

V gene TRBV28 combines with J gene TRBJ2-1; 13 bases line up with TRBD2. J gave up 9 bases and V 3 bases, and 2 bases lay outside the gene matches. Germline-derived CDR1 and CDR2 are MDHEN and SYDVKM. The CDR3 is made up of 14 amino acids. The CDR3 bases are TGTGCCAGCAGTTTCGGACTAGCGGGAGCTGAGCAGTTCTTC. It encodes CASSFGLAGAEQFF.

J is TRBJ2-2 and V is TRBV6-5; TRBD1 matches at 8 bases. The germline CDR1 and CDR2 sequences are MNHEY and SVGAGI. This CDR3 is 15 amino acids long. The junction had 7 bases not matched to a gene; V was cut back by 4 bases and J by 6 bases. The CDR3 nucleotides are TGTGCCAGCAGTTCGACAGGGGCGGACGCCGGGGAGCTGTTTTTT. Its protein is CASSSTGADAGELFF.